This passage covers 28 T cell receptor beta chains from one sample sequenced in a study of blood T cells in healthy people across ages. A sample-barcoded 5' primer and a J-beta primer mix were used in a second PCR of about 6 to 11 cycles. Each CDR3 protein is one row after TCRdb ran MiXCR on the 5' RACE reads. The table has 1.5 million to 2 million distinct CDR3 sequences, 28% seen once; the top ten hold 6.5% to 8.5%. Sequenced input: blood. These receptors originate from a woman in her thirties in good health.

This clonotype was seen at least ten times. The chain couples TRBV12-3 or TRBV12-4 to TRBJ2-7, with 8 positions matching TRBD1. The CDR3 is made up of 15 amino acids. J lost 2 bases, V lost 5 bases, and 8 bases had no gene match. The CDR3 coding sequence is TGTGCCAGCAGTCAGGGGGCGGCCATTACCTACGAGCAGTACTTC. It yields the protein CASSQGAAITYEQYF.

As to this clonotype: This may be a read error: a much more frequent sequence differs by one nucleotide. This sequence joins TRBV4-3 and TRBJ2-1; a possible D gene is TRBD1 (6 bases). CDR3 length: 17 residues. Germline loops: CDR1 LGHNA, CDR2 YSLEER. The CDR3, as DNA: TGCGCCCGCAGCCAAGGGGACACCCCGCGTCGGTACAATGAGCAGTTCTTC. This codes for CARSQGDTPRRYNEQFF.

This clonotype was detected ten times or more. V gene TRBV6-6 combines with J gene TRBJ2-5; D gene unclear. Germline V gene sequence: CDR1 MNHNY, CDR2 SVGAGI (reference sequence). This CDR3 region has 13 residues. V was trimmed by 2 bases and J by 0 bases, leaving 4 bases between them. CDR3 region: CASSYIYQETQYF. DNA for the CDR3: TGTGCCAGCAGTTACATCTACCAAGAGACCCAGTACTTC.

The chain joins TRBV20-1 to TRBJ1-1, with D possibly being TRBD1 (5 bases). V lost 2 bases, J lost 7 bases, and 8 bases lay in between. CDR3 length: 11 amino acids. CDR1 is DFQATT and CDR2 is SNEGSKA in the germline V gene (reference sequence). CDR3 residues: CSARSTVEAFF. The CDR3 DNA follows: TGCAGTGCTAGATCGACAGTTGAAGCTTTCTTT.

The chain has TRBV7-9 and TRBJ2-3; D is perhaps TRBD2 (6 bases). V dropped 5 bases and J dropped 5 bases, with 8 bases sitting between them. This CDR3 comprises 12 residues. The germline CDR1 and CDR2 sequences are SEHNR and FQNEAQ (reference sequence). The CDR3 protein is CASSATRDTQYF. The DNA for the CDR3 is TGTGCCAGCAGCGCGACTAGAGATACGCAGTATTTT.

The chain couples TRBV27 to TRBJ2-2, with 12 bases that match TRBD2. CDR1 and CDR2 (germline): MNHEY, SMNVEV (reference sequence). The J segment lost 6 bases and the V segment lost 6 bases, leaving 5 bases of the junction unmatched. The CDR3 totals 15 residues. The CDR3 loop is CASRPSGGAAGELFF. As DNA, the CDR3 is TGTGCCAGCAGACCTAGCGGGGGGGCTGCCGGGGAGCTGTTTTTT.

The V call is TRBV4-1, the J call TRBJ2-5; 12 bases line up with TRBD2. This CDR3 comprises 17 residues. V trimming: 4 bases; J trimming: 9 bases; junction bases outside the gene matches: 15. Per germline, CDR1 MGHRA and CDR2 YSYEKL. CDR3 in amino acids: CASSRPSGGEGVGSQYF. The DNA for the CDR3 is TGCGCCAGCAGCCGACCTAGCGGGGGGGAGGGGGTTGGGTCCCAGTACTTC.

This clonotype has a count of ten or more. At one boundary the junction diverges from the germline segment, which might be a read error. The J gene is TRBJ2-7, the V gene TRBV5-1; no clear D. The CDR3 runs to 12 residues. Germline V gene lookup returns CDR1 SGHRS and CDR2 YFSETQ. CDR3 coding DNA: TGTGCCAGCAGCTTAGTTCCCTACGAGCAGTACTTC. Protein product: CASSLVPYEQYF.

The DNA for the CDR3 is TGTGCCAGCAGTTTCAGACACGAGCAGTACTTC. This codes for CASSFRHEQYF. This sequence joins TRBV12-3 or TRBV12-4 and TRBJ2-1; the D is unclear. The end of the DNA is better explained by TRBJ2-7, so the J call may be wrong. This CDR3 comprises 11 residues.

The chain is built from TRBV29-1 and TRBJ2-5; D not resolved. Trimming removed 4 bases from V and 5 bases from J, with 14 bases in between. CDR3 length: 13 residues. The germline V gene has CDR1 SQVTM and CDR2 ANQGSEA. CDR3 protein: CSVGRVLGETQYF. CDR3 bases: TGCAGCGTTGGAAGGGTTCTGGGGGAGACCCAGTACTTC.

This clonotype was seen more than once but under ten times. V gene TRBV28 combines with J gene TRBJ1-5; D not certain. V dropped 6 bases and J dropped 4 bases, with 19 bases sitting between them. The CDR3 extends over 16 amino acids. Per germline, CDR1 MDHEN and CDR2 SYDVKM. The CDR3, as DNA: TGTGCCAGCAGCGCCTCCGCGCCCCAAATAAATCAGCCCCAGCATTTT. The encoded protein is CASSASAPQINQPQHF.

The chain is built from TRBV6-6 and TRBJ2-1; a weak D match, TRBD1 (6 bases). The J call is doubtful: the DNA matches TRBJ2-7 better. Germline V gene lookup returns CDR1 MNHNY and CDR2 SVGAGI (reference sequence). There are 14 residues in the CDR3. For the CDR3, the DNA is TGTGCCAGCAGTCCAACGGGACGGGACAATGAGCAGTACTTC. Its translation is CASSPTGRDNEQYF.

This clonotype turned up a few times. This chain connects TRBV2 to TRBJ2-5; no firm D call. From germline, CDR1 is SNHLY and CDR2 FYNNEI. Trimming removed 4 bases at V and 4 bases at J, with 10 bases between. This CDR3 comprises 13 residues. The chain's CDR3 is CASSVFGAETQYF. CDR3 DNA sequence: TGTGCCAGCAGTGTGTTTGGTGCAGAGACCCAGTACTTC.

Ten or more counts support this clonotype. The CDR3 coding sequence is TGTGCCAGCAGCTTACTTCGGGTAGCTGGGGCCAACGTCCTGACTTTC. This gives the protein CASSLLRVAGANVLTF. The gene calls are TRBV11-2 and TRBJ2-6; D not resolved. Trimming removed 2 bases from V and 2 bases from J, with 10 bases in between. Germline lookup yields CDR1 SGHAT and CDR2 FQNNGV. CDR3 size: 16 residues.

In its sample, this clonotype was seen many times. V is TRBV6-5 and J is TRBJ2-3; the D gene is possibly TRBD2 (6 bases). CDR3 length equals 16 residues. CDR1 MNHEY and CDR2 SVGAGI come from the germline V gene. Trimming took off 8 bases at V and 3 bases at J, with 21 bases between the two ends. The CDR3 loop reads CASQRGPTLATDTQYF. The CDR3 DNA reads TGTGCCAGCCAAAGGGGACCCACGCTAGCGACAGATACGCAGTATTTT.

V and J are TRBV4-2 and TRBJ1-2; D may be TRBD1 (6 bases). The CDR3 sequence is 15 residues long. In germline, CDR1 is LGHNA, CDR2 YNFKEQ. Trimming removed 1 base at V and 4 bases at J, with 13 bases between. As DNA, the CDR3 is TGTGCCAGCAGCCAAGTGGGGGGGGCGGTCTATGGCTACACCTTC. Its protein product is CASSQVGGAVYGYTF.

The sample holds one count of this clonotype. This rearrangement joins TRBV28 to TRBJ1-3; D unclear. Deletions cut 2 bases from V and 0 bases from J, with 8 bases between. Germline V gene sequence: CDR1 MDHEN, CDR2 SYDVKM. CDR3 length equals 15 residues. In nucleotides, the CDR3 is TGTGCCAGCAGTTTAGTCCAGATCTCTGGAAACACCATATATTTT. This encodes CASSLVQISGNTIYF.

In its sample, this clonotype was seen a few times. The CDR3 DNA sequence: TGTGCCACCCATCAACAGGGTGTGGGAGATACGCAGTATTTT. Its translation is CATHQQGVGDTQYF. The chain couples TRBV27 to TRBJ2-3; weak D call: TRBD1 (6 bases). The CDR3 consists of 14 residues. The germline V and J ends were trimmed by 10 bases and 5 bases, with 19 bases remaining between them. Germline V gives CDR1 MNHEY, CDR2 SMNVEV (reference sequence).

The CDR3 region is CSARFDRNLEAFF. The CDR3 DNA reads as TGCAGTGCTCGATTCGACAGGAACCTTGAAGCTTTCTTT. The V and J genes are TRBV20-1 and TRBJ1-1; D is perhaps TRBD1 (6 bases). This CDR3 is 13 amino acids long. CDR1 and CDR2 from the germline V gene are DFQATT and SNEGSKA (reference sequence). The ends were cut back, 5 bases at V and 7 bases at J, with 17 bases in the middle.

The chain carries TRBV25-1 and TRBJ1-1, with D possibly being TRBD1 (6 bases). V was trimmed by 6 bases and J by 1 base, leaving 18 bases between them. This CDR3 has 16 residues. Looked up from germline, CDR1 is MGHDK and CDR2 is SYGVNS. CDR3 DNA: TGTGCCAGCAGCAAATCGGACAGTTCTAGGAACACTGAAGCTTTCTTT. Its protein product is CASSKSDSSRNTEAFF.

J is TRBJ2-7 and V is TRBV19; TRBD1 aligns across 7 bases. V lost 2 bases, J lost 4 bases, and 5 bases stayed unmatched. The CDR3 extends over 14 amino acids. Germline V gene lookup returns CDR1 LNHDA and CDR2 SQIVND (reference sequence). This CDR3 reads CASSITQGTYEQYF. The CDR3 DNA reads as TGTGCCAGTAGTATAACACAGGGGACGTACGAGCAGTACTTC.

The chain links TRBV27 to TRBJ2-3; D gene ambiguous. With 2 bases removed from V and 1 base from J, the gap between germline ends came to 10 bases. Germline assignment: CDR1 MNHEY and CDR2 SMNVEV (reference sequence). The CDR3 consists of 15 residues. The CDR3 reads CASSLGPIRTDTQYF. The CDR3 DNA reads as TGTGCCAGCAGTTTAGGCCCGATCCGCACAGATACGCAGTATTTT.

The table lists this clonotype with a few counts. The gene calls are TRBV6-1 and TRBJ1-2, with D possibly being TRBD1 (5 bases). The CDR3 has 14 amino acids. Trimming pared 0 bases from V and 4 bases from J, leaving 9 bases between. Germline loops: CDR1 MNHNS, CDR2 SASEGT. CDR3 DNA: TGTGCCAGCAGTGAAGCCAGGGCCTCCTATGGCTACACCTTC. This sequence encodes CASSEARASYGYTF.

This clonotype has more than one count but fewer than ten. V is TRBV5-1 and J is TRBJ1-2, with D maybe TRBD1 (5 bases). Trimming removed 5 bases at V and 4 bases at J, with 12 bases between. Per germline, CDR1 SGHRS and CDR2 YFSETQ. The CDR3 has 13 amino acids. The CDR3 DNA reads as TGCGCCAGCAGTTTACAGGCAACCTATGGCTACACCTTC. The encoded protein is CASSLQATYGYTF.

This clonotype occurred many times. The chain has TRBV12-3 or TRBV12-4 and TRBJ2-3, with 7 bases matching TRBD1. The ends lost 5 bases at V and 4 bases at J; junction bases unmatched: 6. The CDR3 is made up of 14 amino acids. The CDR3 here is CASSPRQGSDTQYF. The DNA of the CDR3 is TGTGCCAGCAGTCCCCGACAGGGCTCAGATACGCAGTATTTT.

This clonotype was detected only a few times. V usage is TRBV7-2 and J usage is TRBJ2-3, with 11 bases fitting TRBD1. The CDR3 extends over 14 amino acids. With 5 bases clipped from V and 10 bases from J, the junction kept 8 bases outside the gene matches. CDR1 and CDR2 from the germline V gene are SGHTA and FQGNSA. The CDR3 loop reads CASSLGTGGGPQYF. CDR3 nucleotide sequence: TGTGCCAGCAGCCTTGGGACAGGGGGAGGGCCGCAGTATTTT.

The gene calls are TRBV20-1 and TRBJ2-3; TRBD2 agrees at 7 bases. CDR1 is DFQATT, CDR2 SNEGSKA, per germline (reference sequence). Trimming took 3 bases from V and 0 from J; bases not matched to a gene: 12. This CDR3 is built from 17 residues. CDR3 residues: CSARGGKITRSTDTQYF. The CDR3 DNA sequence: TGCAGTGCTAGGGGAGGGAAGATAACCAGAAGCACAGATACGCAGTATTTT.

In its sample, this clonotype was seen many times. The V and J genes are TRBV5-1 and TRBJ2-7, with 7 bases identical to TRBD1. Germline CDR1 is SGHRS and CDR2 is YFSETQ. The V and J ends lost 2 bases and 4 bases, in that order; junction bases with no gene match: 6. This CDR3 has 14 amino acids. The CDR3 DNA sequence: TGCGCCAGCAGCTTTGAGACAGGGTTGTACGAGCAGTACTTC. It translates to CASSFETGLYEQYF.